The TCR beta chain under discussion was sequenced for a study of identical twins. Each donor was a healthy Caucasian. This CDR3 has 15 amino acids. Looked up from germline, CDR1 is ENHRY and CDR2 is SYGVKD. With 3 bases removed from V and 2 bases from J, the gap between germline ends came to 11 bases. This clonotype was counted at least ten times. The antigen remains undetermined. Study outcomes and limitations: In monozygotic twins, models underestimated the sharing of out-of-frame TCR alpha. While abundant cord blood beta clonotypes carried fewer insertions, memory repertoires showed no such pattern.

A single record per CDR3 protein comes from TCRdb applying MiXCR to the 5' RACE reads. The data contain 700,000 to 950,000 distinct CDR3 sequences, 9% to 15% of them singletons. These data were also filed under a second study, of yellow fever vaccine responses in identical twins.

This sequence was found in a woman under 30 in good health. Sequencing was done on a sample of PBMCs. The V and J genes are TRBV10-3 and TRBJ2-1; TRBD2 is a possible D gene (6 bases). As DNA, the CDR3 is TGTGCCATCAGTGACCCAATAGCGGCCTACAATGAGCAGTTCTTC. The encoded protein is CAISDPIAAYNEQFF.